The clone carrying this T cell receptor beta chain was detected only once. The antigen is unknown. The entry originates in a study of shared clonotypes between healthy human individuals. Study-level background: For every donor, three CD4 naive, three CD4 memory, two CD8 naive and one CD8 memory plates were used.

Germline values: CDR1 MNHNY, CDR2 SVGAGI (reference sequence). The CDR3 sequence is 15 residues long. V dropped 4 bases and J dropped 0; count of bases not matched to a gene: 3. Under the authors' procedure: Filtering was not the same, since immunoSEQ gave junction-only sequences without quality scores. TCRdb's copy holds only in-frame clones and misses some; the assay was immunoSEQ multiplex PCR. Clone size and the V and J calls come from that table; the DNA yielded D and trimming. The sample yields more than 2 million clones, about 93% seen once. Naivety among CD8 cells was defined by CD45RO negativity and positive CCR7 selection, thereby excluding terminally differentiated effector memory CD45RA+ cells. Study-wide findings and caveats: Some naive CD4 clonotypes, around 5%, turned up in common across several donors.

The receptor was isolated from a man aged 18 to 35 in good health. Some clones in this sample may be carry-over from other donors' samples. V and J are TRBV6-6 and TRBJ2-1; 7 bases align to TRBD2. The sequencing input was naive CD8+ T cells from PBMCs. The DNA for the CDR3 is TGTGCCAGCAGTTTTCTAGCGGACTCCTACAATGAGCAGTTCTTC. It codes for CASSFLADSYNEQFF.